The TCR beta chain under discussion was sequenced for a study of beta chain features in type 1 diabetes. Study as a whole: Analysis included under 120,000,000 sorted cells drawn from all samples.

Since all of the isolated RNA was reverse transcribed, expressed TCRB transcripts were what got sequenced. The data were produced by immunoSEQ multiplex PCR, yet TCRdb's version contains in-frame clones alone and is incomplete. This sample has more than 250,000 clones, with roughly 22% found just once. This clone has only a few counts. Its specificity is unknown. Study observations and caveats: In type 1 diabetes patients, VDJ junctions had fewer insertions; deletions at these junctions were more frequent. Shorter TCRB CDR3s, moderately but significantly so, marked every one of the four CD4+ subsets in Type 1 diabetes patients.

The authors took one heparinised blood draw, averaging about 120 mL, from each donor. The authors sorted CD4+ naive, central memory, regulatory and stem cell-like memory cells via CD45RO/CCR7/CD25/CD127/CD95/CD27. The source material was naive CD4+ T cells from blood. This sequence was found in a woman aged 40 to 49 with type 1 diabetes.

The CDR3 sequence: CASSPDRETQYF. Written as DNA, the CDR3 is TGTGCCAGCAGCCCCGACAGGGAGACCCAGTACTTC. The V gene is TRBV28, the J gene TRBJ2-5, with TRBD1 as a possible D gene (6 bases). V gave up 6 bases and J gave up 5 bases, with 10 bases separating them. The germline V gene has CDR1 MDHEN and CDR2 SYDVKM. The CDR3 has 12 residues.